Only a few counts were recorded for the clone carrying this T cell receptor (beta chain). Its antigen is not identified. Compared with germline, one end of the junction differs, possibly owing to a read error. Healthy bone marrow donors made up the donors. The source of the sample is a study of cytomegalovirus exposure and HLA in healthy donors. Findings and limits, study-wide: The study dropped some indistinguishable V segments, TRBV6-2 and TRBV6-3 among them. A later analysis linked a missense DCLRE1C variant to TCR beta V- and J-gene trimming. Most CMV-associated TCR beta chains were later found to appear HLA-restricted.

PCR used 60 Vbeta primers and 13 Jbeta primers. The protocol was immunoSEQ multiplex PCR, while the TCRdb copy is restricted to in-frame clones and leaves out a portion. The data hold a few hundred thousand clones, with 75% observed a single time. Germline lookup yields CDR1 SGHDN and CDR2 FVKESK. The CDR3 has 14 residues. This sequence originates from a woman aged 25-40 years in good health and CMV-seronegative. This chain connects TRBV14 to TRBJ2-5; TRBD1 matches 7 bases. Sequences were obtained from PBMCs. CDR3 coding DNA: TGTGCCAGTAGCCGACAGGGCGGCGCGGAGACCCAGTACTTC. Amino acid sequence: CASSRQGGAETQYF.